The 10 T cell receptor beta chains below were found in one sample sequenced in a study of Graves' ophthalmopathy and Graves' hyperthyroidism. Researchers took RNA transcripts and amplified TCR beta CDR3 regions from them. Scientists carried out first-round RT-PCR using HTBI primers and then a second-round multiplex PCR. TCRdb re-derived calls from the multiplex PCR reads in MiXCR, one entry per CDR3 protein. This table holds over 450,000 distinct CDR3 sequences, around 15% found once. Input material: blood. These receptors all come from a woman aged 25 to 39 with Graves' ophthalmopathy.

Ten or more counts support this clonotype. V and J are TRBV11-2 and TRBJ2-2; D unclear. CDR3 length: 17 residues. V was shortened by 5 bases and J by 4 bases, with 20 bases between the two germline ends. From germline, CDR1 is SGHAT and CDR2 FQNNGV. The CDR3 DNA sequence: TGTGCCAGCAGCCCGACCATGTGGGCCACCCTCACCGGGGAGCTGTTTTTT. Translation: CASSPTMWATLTGELFF.

The chain joins TRBV12-3 or TRBV12-4 to TRBJ1-2, with D uncertain. Trimming shortened V by 6 bases and J by 0 bases, and 11 bases separated the two germline ends. CDR3 size: 14 residues. CDR3 nucleotides: TGTGCCAGCAGCCTTTCCATCTCTAACTATGGCTACACCTTC. Its protein product is CASSLSISNYGYTF.

This clonotype came up many times. The chain combines TRBV30 with TRBJ1-1; no reliable D call. V was trimmed by 4 bases and J by 5 bases, leaving 8 bases between them. From germline, CDR1 is GTSNPN and CDR2 SVGIG (reference sequence). The CDR3 is 11 amino acids. In DNA, the CDR3 is TGTGCCTGGATTAGTGTGACTGAAGCTTTCTTT. It is translated as CAWISVTEAFF.

With respect to this clonotype: Given a much more abundant clone one base away, this may be a read error. The chain uses TRBV6-1 and TRBJ2-7, with D unresolved. Germline lookup yields CDR1 MNHNS and CDR2 SASEGT. CDR3 length equals 13 residues. The CDR3 nucleotides are TGTGCCAGCAGCCAAGACCCTTTTGGCGAGCAGTGCTTC. Its translation is CASSQDPFGEQCF.

The CDR3 loop reads CASSLGVSGDPYEQYF. CDR3 bases: TGTGCCAGCAGCTTAGGGGTTAGCGGGGACCCCTACGAGCAGTACTTC. This sequence joins TRBV11-2 and TRBJ2-7, with 8 bases fitting TRBD2. CDR1 and CDR2 (germline): SGHAT, FQNNGV. The CDR3 covers 16 residues. V gave up 1 base and J gave up 2 bases; unmatched junction bases: 7.

This clonotype turned up a few times. The genes are TRBV25-1 and TRBJ1-2, with D hard to call. The germline V gene encodes CDR1 MGHDK and CDR2 SYGVNS. CDR3 size: 14 residues. V lost 1 base to trimming and J lost 5 bases, with 11 bases between them. CDR3 sequence reads: CASSESPRTYGYTF. The CDR3 region has the DNA TGTGCCAGCAGTGAATCGCCTCGGACGTATGGCTACACCTTC.

This clonotype was seen repeatedly, ten times or more. The J gene is TRBJ1-1, the V gene TRBV19, with D tentatively TRBD1 (5 bases). CDR3 length: 14 residues. V was pared by 3 bases and J by 1 base, with 9 bases between. In germline, CDR1 is LNHDA, CDR2 SQIVND (reference sequence). CDR3 DNA: TGTGCCAGTAGTATCCTGGGGACGAACACTGAAGCTTTCTTT. Translating gives CASSILGTNTEAFF.

This clonotype was counted ten times or more. This chain links TRBV30 with TRBJ2-7; the D gene is possibly TRBD1 (6 bases). The CDR3 extends over 12 amino acids. V dropped 1 base and J dropped 3 bases, with 7 bases sitting between them. Germline values: CDR1 GTSNPN, CDR2 SVGIG (reference sequence). The DNA of the CDR3 is TGTGCCTGGAGTGACAGGGACTACGAGCAGTACTTC. It is translated as CAWSDRDYEQYF.

This chain connects TRBV6-1 to TRBJ1-1, with D hard to call. V was pared by 6 bases and J by 4 bases, with 12 bases between. The CDR3 length is 13 residues. Germline CDR1 reads MNHNS; CDR2 reads SASEGT. In DNA, the CDR3 is TGTGCCAGCAGGTTGGGAATGGGCACTGAAGCTTTCTTT. It specifies CASRLGMGTEAFF.

This clonotype appeared many times. The chain has TRBV2 and TRBJ1-5, with D possibly matching TRBD1 (5 bases). The germline V gene encodes CDR1 SNHLY and CDR2 FYNNEI. There are 14 residues in the CDR3. V lost 6 bases, J lost 5 bases, and 14 bases lay in between. The CDR3 sequence is CASSGDSIYQPQHF. DNA for the CDR3: TGTGCCAGCAGCGGAGACAGTATCTATCAGCCCCAGCATTTT.